Each of the 17 T cell receptor beta chains below was sequenced from the same sample in a study of blood T cell repertoires in COVID-19. Profiled with immunoSEQ multiplex PCR; TCRdb holds only in-frame clones, not every one. The repertoire consists of about 270,000 clones, with around 82% occurring once and the leading ten covering around 10%. Sequenced material: peripheral blood. The receptor set was obtained from a woman aged 45-59 years who had recovered from COVID-19.

V and J are TRBV30 and TRBJ2-2, with 11 bases that match TRBD2. V lost 4 bases, J lost 1 base, and 2 bases stayed unmatched. The germline CDR1 and CDR2 sequences are GTSNPN and SVGIG (reference sequence). The CDR3 is made up of 15 amino acids. CDR3 bases: TGTGCCTGGAAGCTAGCGGGGGGGAACACCGGGGAGCTGTTTTTT. Its translation is CAWKLAGGNTGELFF.

This clone was seen a single time. The genes are TRBV7-3 and TRBJ2-2; maybe TRBD2 (6 bases). Trimming pared 5 bases from V and 6 bases from J, leaving 10 bases between. The CDR3 consists of 13 residues. CDR1 SGHTA and CDR2 FQGTGA come from the germline V gene. The CDR3 loop reads CASSPQRAGELFF. CDR3 coding DNA: TGTGCCAGCAGCCCCCAGCGGGCCGGGGAGCTGTTTTTT.

The V gene is TRBV19, the J gene TRBJ1-4; D is unresolved. With 4 bases removed from V and 8 bases from J, the gap between germline ends came to 11 bases. CDR1 LNHDA and CDR2 SQIVND come from the germline V gene (reference sequence). This CDR3 region has 13 residues. This CDR3 reads CASSSQASEKLFF. DNA for the CDR3: TGTGCCAGTAGTAGTCAGGCGAGCGAAAAACTGTTTTTT.

The chain couples TRBV4-2 to TRBJ2-1; TRBD2 aligns across 10 bases. The CDR3 sequence is 17 residues long. Trimming at V came to 0 bases and at J to 5 bases, leaving 7 bases not matched to a gene. Per the germline V gene, CDR1 is LGHNA and CDR2 is YNFKEQ. The CDR3 sequence: CASSQDGASGGNNEQFF. The DNA of the CDR3 is TGTGCCAGCAGCCAAGATGGGGCTAGCGGGGGCAACAATGAGCAGTTCTTC.

The CDR3 DNA reads TGTGCCAGCAGCGAGAATAGCAATCAGCCCCAGCATTTT. Protein: CASSENSNQPQHF. The gene calls are TRBV7-6 and TRBJ1-5, with D unresolved. CDR1 is SGHVS and CDR2 is FNYEAQ in the germline V gene. This CDR3 contains 13 residues. V was trimmed by 5 bases and J by 0 bases, leaving 5 bases between them. Full variable domain (remainder filled in from reference TRBV7-6 and TRBJ1-5): GAGVSQSPRYKVTKRGQDVALRCDPISGHVSLYWYRQALGQGPEFLTYFNYEAQQDKSGLPNDRFSAERPEGSISTLTIQRTEQRDSAMYRCASSENSNQPQHFGDGTRLSIL.

This chain joins TRBV6-5 and TRBJ1-1; D remains unclear. From germline, CDR1 is MNHEY and CDR2 SVGAGI. The length of the CDR3 is 15 residues. V was pared by 6 bases and J by 1 base, with 15 bases between. CDR3 sequence: CASSRNTPGNTEAFF. The CDR3 region has the DNA TGTGCCAGCAGCCGAAATACCCCAGGGAACACTGAAGCTTTCTTT.

The rearrangement joins TRBV30 to TRBJ1-2, with no clear D. Trimming took off 0 bases at V and 4 bases at J, with 21 bases between the two ends. Germline V gene data show CDR1 as GTSNPN and CDR2 as SVGIG (reference sequence). This CDR3 comprises 17 residues. The CDR3 DNA reads TGTGCCTGGAGTGTAAAAGTCCAACCGACTATATTCTATGGCTACACCTTC. It is translated as CAWSVKVQPTIFYGYTF.

The gene calls are TRBV7-9 and TRBJ2-2; TRBD1 matches at 7 bases. The CDR3 is made up of 17 amino acids. From germline, CDR1 is SEHNR and CDR2 FQNEAQ (reference sequence). Trimming cost V 5 bases and J 1 base; bases outside gene matches: 10. CDR3 bases: TGTGCCAGCAGCCCAAACAGGGGCCAGGGGAACACCGGGGAGCTGTTTTTT. Encoded protein: CASSPNRGQGNTGELFF.

V usage is TRBV19 and J usage is TRBJ1-5; D is undetermined. Germline loops: CDR1 LNHDA, CDR2 SQIVND (reference sequence). CDR3 length: 15 residues. The V and J ends lost 1 base and 0 bases respectively, with 7 bases between them. The CDR3 DNA reads as TGTGCCAGTAGTATAGCCGACTATAGCAATCAGCCCCAGCATTTT. Translated: CASSIADYSNQPQHF.

The V call is TRBV27, the J call TRBJ2-2; D is undetermined. The ends were cut back, 2 bases at V and 1 base at J, with 5 bases in the middle. The germline V gene encodes CDR1 MNHEY and CDR2 SMNVEV (reference sequence). The CDR3 has 14 residues. CDR3 nucleotide sequence: TGTGCCAGCAGTTTAGGAGAGAACACCGGGGAGCTGTTTTTT. Translation: CASSLGENTGELFF.

This clone was observed a single time. This sequence joins TRBV18 and TRBJ2-2; 8 nucleotides agree with TRBD1. This CDR3 has 12 residues. The V segment lost 6 bases and the J segment 8 bases; nucleotides outside the gene matches: 2. Looked up from germline, CDR1 is KGHSH and CDR2 is LQKENI. In DNA form, the CDR3 reads TGTGCCAGCTCGACAGGGGCTGGGGAGCTGTTTTTT. It codes for CASSTGAGELFF.

This clone has a single count. The rearrangement links TRBV7-3 to TRBJ2-7; perhaps TRBD2 as D (5 bases). V lost 5 bases and J 3 bases, leaving 17 bases between the germline ends. The CDR3 loop spans 15 amino acids. Looked up from germline, CDR1 is SGHTA and CDR2 is FQGTGA. The CDR3 is CASSPGLVPYYEQYF. The DNA for the CDR3 is TGTGCCAGCAGCCCTGGACTTGTGCCCTACTACGAGCAGTACTTC.

The V call is TRBV19, the J call TRBJ1-2; 7 bases are shared with TRBD1. The CDR3 length is 16 residues. CDR1 LNHDA and CDR2 SQIVND come from the germline V gene (reference sequence). Unmatched junction bases numbered 11, after V lost 3 bases and J lost 4 bases. CDR3 sequence: CASSIQSPGQIYGYTF. CDR3 coding DNA: TGTGCCAGTAGTATCCAAAGTCCGGGACAGATCTATGGCTACACCTTC.

The chain recombines TRBV3-1 (or the pseudogene TRBV3-2) with TRBJ2-1; 12 bases line up with TRBD2. The germline V gene has CDR1 LGHDT and CDR2 YNNKEL (reference sequence). J lost 7 bases, V lost 4 bases, and 5 bases had no gene match. The length of the CDR3 is 15 residues. The CDR3 nucleotides are TGTGCCAGCAGCCCCGGGACTAGCGGGTATAATGAGCAGTTCTTC. This codes for CASSPGTSGYNEQFF.

V usage is TRBV3-1 (or the pseudogene TRBV3-2) and J usage is TRBJ1-4; D gene unclear. The CDR3 is 14 amino acids. The V end was cut by 5 bases, the J end by 5 bases, with 12 bases between. Germline CDR1 is LGHDT and CDR2 is YNNKEL (reference sequence). The CDR3 region is CASSKVAGNEKLFF. The CDR3 bases are TGTGCCAGCAGCAAGGTGGCCGGGAATGAAAAACTGTTTTTT.

V and J are TRBV2 and TRBJ1-4; a weak D match, TRBD1 (6 bases). V lost 6 bases and J 5 bases, leaving 13 bases between the germline ends. CDR1 and CDR2 from the germline V gene are SNHLY and FYNNEI. This CDR3 spans 14 amino acids. The CDR3, as DNA: TGTGCCAGCAGAAGAAACGACAGGAATGAAAAACTGTTTTTT. It codes for CASRRNDRNEKLFF.

This clone appeared a single time. The chain is built from TRBV7-2 and TRBJ2-1; 8 bases map to TRBD2. The CDR3 extends over 13 amino acids. The trim removed 5 bases at V and 8 bases at J, leaving 5 bases unmatched. The germline CDR1 and CDR2 sequences are SGHTA and FQGNSA. CDR3 amino acids: CASSTGLVYEQFF. DNA for the CDR3: TGTGCCAGCAGCACGGGACTAGTCTATGAGCAGTTCTTC.